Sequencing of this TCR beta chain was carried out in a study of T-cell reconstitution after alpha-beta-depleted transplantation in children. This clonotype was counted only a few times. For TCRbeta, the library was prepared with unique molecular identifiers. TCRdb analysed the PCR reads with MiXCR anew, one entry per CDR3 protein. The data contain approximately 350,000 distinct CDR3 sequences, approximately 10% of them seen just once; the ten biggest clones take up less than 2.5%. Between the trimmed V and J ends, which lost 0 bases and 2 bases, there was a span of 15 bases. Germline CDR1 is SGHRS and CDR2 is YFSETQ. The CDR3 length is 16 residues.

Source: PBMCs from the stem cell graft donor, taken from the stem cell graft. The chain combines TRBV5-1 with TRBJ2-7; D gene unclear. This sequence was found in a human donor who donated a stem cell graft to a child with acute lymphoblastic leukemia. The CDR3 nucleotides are TGCGCCAGCAGCTTGGAGGCCACCTACGTTACCTACGAGCAGTACTTC. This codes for CASSLEATYVTYEQYF.